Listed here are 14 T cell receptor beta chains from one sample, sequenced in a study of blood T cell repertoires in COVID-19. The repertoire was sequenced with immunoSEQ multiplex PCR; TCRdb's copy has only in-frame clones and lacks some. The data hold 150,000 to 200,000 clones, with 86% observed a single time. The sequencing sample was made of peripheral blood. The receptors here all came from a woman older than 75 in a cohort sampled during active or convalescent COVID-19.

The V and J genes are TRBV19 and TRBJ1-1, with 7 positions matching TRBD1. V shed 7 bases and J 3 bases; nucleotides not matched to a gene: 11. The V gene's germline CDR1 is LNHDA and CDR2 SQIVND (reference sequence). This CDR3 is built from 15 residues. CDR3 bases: TGTGCCAGTAAGCACAGGCAGGGGGGACACACTGAAGCTTTCTTT. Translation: CASKHRQGGHTEAFF.

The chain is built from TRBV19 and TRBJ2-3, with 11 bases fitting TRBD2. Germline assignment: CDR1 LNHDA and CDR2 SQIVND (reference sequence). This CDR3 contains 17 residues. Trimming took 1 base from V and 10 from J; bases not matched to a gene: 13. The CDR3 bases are TGTGCCAGTAGTATAGGGGTTCTAGCGGGAGGCCCTAGAGCGCAGTATTTT. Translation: CASSIGVLAGGPRAQYF.

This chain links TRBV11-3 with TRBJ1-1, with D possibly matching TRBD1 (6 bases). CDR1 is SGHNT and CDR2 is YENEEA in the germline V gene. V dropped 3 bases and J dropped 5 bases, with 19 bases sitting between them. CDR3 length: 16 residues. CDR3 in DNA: TGTGCCAGCAGCTTGTCCAGACTCCTGAGGGGGACTGAAGCTTTCTTT. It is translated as CASSLSRLLRGTEAFF. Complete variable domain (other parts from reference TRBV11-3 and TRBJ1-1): EAGVVQSPRYKIIEKKQPVAFWCNPISGHNTLYWYLQNLGQGPELLIRYENEEAVDDSQLPKDRFSAERLKGVDSTLKIQPAELGDSAVYLCASSLSRLLRGTEAFFGQGTRLTVV.

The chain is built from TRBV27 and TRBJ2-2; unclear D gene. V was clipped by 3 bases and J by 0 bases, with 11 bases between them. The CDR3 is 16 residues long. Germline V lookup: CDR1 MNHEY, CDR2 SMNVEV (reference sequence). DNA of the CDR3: TGTGCCAGCAGTTTTTCCCGGAGACCGAACACCGGGGAGCTGTTTTTT. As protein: CASSFSRRPNTGELFF.

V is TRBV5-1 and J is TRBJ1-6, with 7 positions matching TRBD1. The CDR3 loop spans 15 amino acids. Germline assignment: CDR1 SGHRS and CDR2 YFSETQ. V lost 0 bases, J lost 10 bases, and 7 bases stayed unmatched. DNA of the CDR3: TGCGCCAGCAGCTTGGTTGCAGGGGGTGAATCACCCCTCCACTTT. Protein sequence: CASSLVAGGESPLHF.

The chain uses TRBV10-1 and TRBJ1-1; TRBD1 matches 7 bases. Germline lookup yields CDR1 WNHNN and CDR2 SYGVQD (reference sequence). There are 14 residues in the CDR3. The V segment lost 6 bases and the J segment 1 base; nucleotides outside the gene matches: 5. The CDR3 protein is CASSPRDRNTEAFF. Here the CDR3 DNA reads TGCGCCAGCAGCCCTCGGGACAGGAACACTGAAGCTTTCTTT.

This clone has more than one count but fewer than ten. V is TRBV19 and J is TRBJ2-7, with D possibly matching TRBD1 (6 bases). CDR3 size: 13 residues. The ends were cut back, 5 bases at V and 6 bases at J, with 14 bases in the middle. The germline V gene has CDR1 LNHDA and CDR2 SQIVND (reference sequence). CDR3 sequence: CASSEQVGGEQYV. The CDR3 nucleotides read TGTGCCAGTAGTGAACAAGTAGGGGGCGAGCAGTACGTC.

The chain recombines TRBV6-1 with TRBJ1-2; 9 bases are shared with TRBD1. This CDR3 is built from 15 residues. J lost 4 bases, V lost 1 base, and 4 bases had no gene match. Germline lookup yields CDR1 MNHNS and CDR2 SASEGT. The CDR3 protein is CASSEGTGGSYGYTF. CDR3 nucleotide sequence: TGTGCCAGCAGTGAAGGAACAGGGGGCAGCTATGGCTACACCTTC.

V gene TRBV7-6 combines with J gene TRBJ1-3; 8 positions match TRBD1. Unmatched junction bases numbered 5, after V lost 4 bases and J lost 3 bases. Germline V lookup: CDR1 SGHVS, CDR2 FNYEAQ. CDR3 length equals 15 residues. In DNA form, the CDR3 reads TGTGCCAGCAGCTCTAGACAGGGGTATGGAAACACCATATATTTT. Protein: CASSSRQGYGNTIYF. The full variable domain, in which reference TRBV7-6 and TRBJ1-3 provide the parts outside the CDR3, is GAGVSQSPRYKVTKRGQDVALRCDPISGHVSLYWYRQALGQGPEFLTYFNYEAQQDKSGLPNDRFSAERPEGSISTLTIQRTEQRDSAMYRCASSSRQGYGNTIYFGEGSWLTVV.

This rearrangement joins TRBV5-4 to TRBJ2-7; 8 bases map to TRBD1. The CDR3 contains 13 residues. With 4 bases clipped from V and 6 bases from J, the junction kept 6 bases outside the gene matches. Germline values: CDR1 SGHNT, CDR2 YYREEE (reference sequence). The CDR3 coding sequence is TGTGCCAGCAGCCTTCAGGGGGCCAGCGAGCAGTACGTC. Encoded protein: CASSLQGASEQYV.

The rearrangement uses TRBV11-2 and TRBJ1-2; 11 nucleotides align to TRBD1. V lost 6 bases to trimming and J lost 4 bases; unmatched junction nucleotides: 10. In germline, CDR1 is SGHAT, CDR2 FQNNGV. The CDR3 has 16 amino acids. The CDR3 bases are TGTGCCAGCAGTCATTACCGGGACAGGGGGATCTATGGCTACACCTTC. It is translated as CASSHYRDRGIYGYTF.

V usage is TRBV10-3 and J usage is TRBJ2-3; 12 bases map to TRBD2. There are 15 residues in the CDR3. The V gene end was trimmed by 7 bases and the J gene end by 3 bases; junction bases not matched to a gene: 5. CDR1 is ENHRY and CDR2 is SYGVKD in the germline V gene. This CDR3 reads CAIKASGGATDTQYF. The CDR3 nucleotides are TGTGCCATCAAGGCTAGCGGGGGGGCAACAGATACGCAGTATTTT.

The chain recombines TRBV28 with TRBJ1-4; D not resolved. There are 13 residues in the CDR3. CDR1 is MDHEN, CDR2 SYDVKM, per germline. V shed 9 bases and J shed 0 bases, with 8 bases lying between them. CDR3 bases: TGTGCCAGTCACTTCGCAACTAATGAAAAACTGTTTTTT. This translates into CASHFATNEKLFF.

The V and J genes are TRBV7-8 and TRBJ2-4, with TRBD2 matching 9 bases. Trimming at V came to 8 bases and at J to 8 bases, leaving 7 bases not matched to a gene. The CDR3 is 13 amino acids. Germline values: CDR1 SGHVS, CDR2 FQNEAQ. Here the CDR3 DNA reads TGTGCCAGCGCCCAGGGCGGGGGGGACATTCAGTACTTC. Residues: CASAQGGGDIQYF.